The entry below gives a single T cell receptor (beta chain) sequence along with its context. The time point here: newly diagnosed GD, antithyroid drugs for less than 3 months. Isolated PBMC RNA provided the starting material for the TCR library. Arm-PCR of CDR3 regions and iRepertoire HTBI primers were used to build TCR beta libraries. TCRdb recomputed calls from the multiplex PCR reads with MiXCR, one row per CDR3 protein. The sample lists around 250,000 distinct CDR3 sequences; around a sixth were seen once. This sample is drawn from a study of regulatory T cells in long-lasting Graves disease. Study summary: Those Graves' patients who were newly diagnosed had been on antithyroid drugs under 3 months.

From germline, CDR1 is SGHNT and CDR2 YENEEA. The CDR3 covers 13 residues. Deletions cut 5 bases from V and 7 bases from J, with 14 bases between. The same data also contributed to another study, on T cells in Graves' hyperthyroidism and ophthalmopathy.

The starting material was peripheral blood mononuclear cells (PBMCs), obtained at new diagnosis, from a patient treated with antithyroid drugs. The chain combines TRBV11-3 with TRBJ2-5; perhaps TRBD2 as D (6 bases). This clonotype originated in a woman in her 30s with Graves disease. The CDR3: CASSPGLGGTQYF. As DNA, the CDR3 is TGTGCCAGCAGCCCGGGGCTGGGGGGGACCCAGTACTTC.